Listed below are T cell receptor beta chains from one sample, sequenced in a study of identical twins. Each CDR3 protein is one row after TCRdb ran MiXCR on the 5' RACE reads. The table shows 470,000 or so distinct CDR3 sequences, with 24% occurring only once. This same sample was also taken into another study, of T cells expressing NK-cell markers.

Material for sequencing was CD4+ T cells sorted from blood. The receptors derive from a young woman in good health. Each CDR3 is given with its conserved first and last residue. A D gene is named only where the DNA matches it firmly. For some rows the clone size is stated as once, few or many, or as a class when expanded; others skip it.

clone_size: many; j_call: TRBJ2-4; v_call: TRBV20-1; d_call: TRBD2; cdr3_aa: CSAGGRSGRPQNIQYF; cdr3_nt: TGCAGTGCTGGGGGGCGGAGCGGGAGACCCCAAAACATTCAGTACTTC
clone_size: many; j_call: TRBJ1-4; v_call: TRBV29-1; d_call: NA; cdr3_aa: CSVQIGVGNEKLFF; cdr3_nt: TGCAGCGTTCAGATAGGGGTTGGTAATGAAAAACTGTTTTTT
clone_size: NA; j_call: TRBJ2-7; v_call: TRBV30; d_call: NA; cdr3_aa: CAWGGTSHHYTYEQYF; cdr3_nt: TGTGCCTGGGGCGGGACCTCACACCATTATACCTACGAGCAGTACTTC
clone_size: NA; j_call: TRBJ2-1; v_call: TRBV6-2/TRBV6-3; d_call: NA; cdr3_aa: CASSYSGTKQFF; cdr3_nt: TGTGCCAGCAGTTACTCTGGGACCAAGCAGTTCTTC
clone_size: NA; j_call: TRBJ2-1; v_call: TRBV6-1; d_call: TRBD1; cdr3_aa: CASNFRDRGRNEQFF; cdr3_nt: TGTGCCAGCAACTTCCGGGACAGGGGTAGGAATGAGCAGTTCTTC
clone_size: NA; j_call: TRBJ1-4; v_call: TRBV2; d_call: NA; cdr3_aa: CASSPEGRVREKLFF; cdr3_nt: TGTGCCAGCAGCCCCGAGGGGAGGGTTCGGGAAAAACTGTTTTTT
clone_size: NA; j_call: TRBJ2-1; v_call: TRBV12-3/TRBV12-4; d_call: TRBD2; cdr3_aa: CASRSPLAASYNEQFF; cdr3_nt: TGTGCCAGCAGGTCCCCACTAGCGGCATCGTACAATGAGCAGTTCTTC
clone_size: NA; j_call: TRBJ1-1; v_call: TRBV7-2; d_call: TRBD1; cdr3_aa: CASGGQVDTEAFF; cdr3_nt: TGTGCCAGCGGGGGACAGGTGGACACTGAAGCTTTCTTT
clone_size: NA; j_call: TRBJ2-5; v_call: TRBV5-5; d_call: NA; cdr3_aa: CASSFKGAETQYF; cdr3_nt: TGTGCCAGCAGCTTTAAGGGAGCGGAGACCCAGTACTTC
clone_size: once; j_call: TRBJ1-1; v_call: TRBV6-1; d_call: NA; cdr3_aa: CASSDWGAPITEAFF; cdr3_nt: TGTGCCAGCAGTGACTGGGGGGCGCCAATCACTGAAGCTTTCTTT
clone_size: NA; j_call: TRBJ1-5; v_call: TRBV6-5; d_call: TRBD1; cdr3_aa: CASSLRTGDLNQPQHF; cdr3_nt: TGTGCCAGCAGTTTACGGACAGGGGATCTCAATCAGCCCCAGCATTTT
clone_size: few; j_call: TRBJ2-6; v_call: TRBV6-1; d_call: TRBD1; cdr3_aa: CASRDRGPGANVLTF; cdr3_nt: TGTGCCAGCAGGGACAGGGGCCCTGGGGCCAACGTCCTGACTTTC
clone_size: NA; j_call: TRBJ2-7; v_call: TRBV12-3/TRBV12-4; d_call: NA; cdr3_aa: CASSFSRGAAYF; cdr3_nt: TGTGCCAGCAGTTTTAGTAGGGGAGCCGCGTACTTC
clone_size: NA; j_call: TRBJ1-2; v_call: TRBV12-3/TRBV12-4; d_call: NA; cdr3_aa: CASRLGDYGYTF; cdr3_nt: TGTGCCAGCCGTCTCGGGGACTATGGCTACACCTTC
clone_size: NA; j_call: TRBJ2-1; v_call: TRBV3-1; d_call: NA; cdr3_aa: CASSQATVGEQFF; cdr3_nt: TGTGCCAGCAGCCAAGCCACCGTGGGCGAGCAGTTCTTC
clone_size: few; j_call: TRBJ2-7; v_call: TRBV20-1; d_call: TRBD1; cdr3_aa: CSARDRVTYEQYF; cdr3_nt: TGCAGTGCTAGGGACAGGGTGACCTACGAGCAGTACTTC
clone_size: NA; j_call: TRBJ2-1; v_call: TRBV20-1; d_call: NA; cdr3_aa: CSAPFDRWGEQFF; cdr3_nt: TGCAGTGCTCCATTCGACAGATGGGGTGAGCAGTTCTTC
clone_size: many; j_call: TRBJ2-3; v_call: TRBV7-2; d_call: TRBD2; cdr3_aa: CASIRTSGTSADTQYF; cdr3_nt: TGTGCCAGCATCCGCACAAGCGGGACGTCGGCAGATACGCAGTATTTT
clone_size: few; j_call: TRBJ2-7; v_call: TRBV29-1; d_call: TRBD1; cdr3_aa: CSVGKGQGAYEQYF; cdr3_nt: TGCAGCGTTGGCAAGGGACAGGGGGCCTACGAGCAGTACTTC
clone_size: few; j_call: TRBJ2-3; v_call: TRBV9; d_call: NA; cdr3_aa: CASSRGPTDTQYF; cdr3_nt: TGTGCCAGCAGCAGGGGCCCCACAGATACGCAGTATTTT
clone_size: NA; j_call: TRBJ2-2; v_call: TRBV5-1; d_call: NA; cdr3_aa: CASSFVGGNTGELFF; cdr3_nt: TGCGCCAGCAGCTTCGTGGGGGGGAACACCGGGGAGCTGTTTTTT
clone_size: NA; j_call: TRBJ2-3; v_call: TRBV4-2; d_call: TRBD2; cdr3_aa: CASSQVSGGGDTQYF; cdr3_nt: TGTGCCAGCAGCCAAGTCTCCGGGGGGGGTGATACGCAGTATTTT
clone_size: NA; j_call: TRBJ2-3; v_call: TRBV5-5; d_call: TRBD2; cdr3_aa: CASSSSGTSGTSLRTQYF; cdr3_nt: TGTGCCAGCAGCTCATCCGGGACTAGCGGGACGTCCCTTCGTACGCAGTATTTT
clone_size: few; j_call: TRBJ2-1; v_call: TRBV5-1; d_call: NA; cdr3_aa: CASSFGGRAGGYNEQFF; cdr3_nt: TGCGCCAGCAGCTTTGGGGGCAGGGCAGGTGGCTACAATGAGCAGTTCTTC
clone_size: NA; j_call: TRBJ2-1; v_call: TRBV6-1; d_call: TRBD1; cdr3_aa: CASSDTGQGNNEQFF; cdr3_nt: TGTGCCAGCAGTGATACGGGACAGGGAAACAATGAGCAGTTCTTC
clone_size: few; j_call: TRBJ2-2; v_call: TRBV29-1; d_call: TRBD2; cdr3_aa: CSVKGWRLAGAGGELFF; cdr3_nt: TGCAGCGTAAAAGGATGGAGGCTAGCGGGGGCGGGCGGGGAGCTGTTTTTT
clone_size: few; j_call: TRBJ2-7; v_call: TRBV7-2; d_call: NA; cdr3_aa: CASSSKQSSFTTEYF; cdr3_nt: TGTGCCAGCAGCTCTAAGCAGTCTTCCTTTACGACAGAGTACTTC
clone_size: NA; j_call: TRBJ2-7; v_call: TRBV20-1; d_call: TRBD2; cdr3_aa: CSAAGLADEQYF; cdr3_nt: TGCAGTGCTGCGGGACTAGCGGACGAGCAGTACTTC
clone_size: NA; j_call: TRBJ2-2; v_call: TRBV6-1; d_call: TRBD2; cdr3_aa: CASRWASGANTGELFF; cdr3_nt: TGTGCCAGCCGGTGGGCTAGCGGAGCGAACACCGGGGAGCTGTTTTTT
clone_size: NA; j_call: TRBJ2-1; v_call: TRBV12-3/TRBV12-4; d_call: TRBD2; cdr3_aa: CASSPWVVAGGAEQFF; cdr3_nt: TGTGCCAGCAGTCCCTGGGTGGTAGCGGGAGGGGCTGAGCAGTTCTTC
clone_size: few; j_call: TRBJ1-4; v_call: TRBV3-1; d_call: NA; cdr3_aa: CASSPFGVVNEKLFF; cdr3_nt: TGTGCCAGCAGCCCATTCGGGGTCGTTAATGAAAAACTGTTTTTT